This T cell receptor (beta chain) derives from a study of blood T cell repertoires in COVID-19. The CDR3 contains 14 residues. The V gene's germline CDR1 is LNHDA and CDR2 SQIVND (reference sequence). V was cut by 7 bases and J by 8 bases, with 17 bases left in between. The assay was immunoSEQ multiplex PCR, and TCRdb's table has in-frame clones only and misses some. The sample includes about 170,000 clones, 70% to 90% of them seen just once. The sample comprised peripheral blood. The TCR originated in a woman aged 60-70 years with COVID-19, enrolled during active disease. The genes are TRBV19 and TRBJ1-4; D is possibly TRBD1 (6 bases). The CDR3 nucleotides read TGTGCCAGTACCCCCCAGGGGAAGGGGGAAAAACTGTTTTTT. Protein product: CASTPQGKGEKLFF.